These T cell receptor beta chains were read from a single sample in a study of control samples from healthy donors and cancer patients. TCRdb keeps only in-frame clones here, not all; method: immunoSEQ multiplex PCR. The sample shows 150,000 to 200,000 clones, 90% of them seen only once. The material sequenced was blood. These receptors came from a woman in her fifties or sixties in good health. CDR3s include the opening cysteine and the closing phenylalanine or tryptophan. The D gene is left open where the match is weak. Size is stated for part of the rows, as once, few or many counts, or as a class when the clone is expanded.

abundance,d_gene,j_gene,v_gene,CDR3nt,CDR3aa
NA,NA,TRBJ2-2,TRBV9,TGTGCCAGCAGCATTGACTATCTGGGGAACACCGGGGAGCTGTTTTTT,CASSIDYLGNTGELFF
NA,NA,TRBJ2-3,TRBV7-9,TGTGCCAGCAGCTGGAGCACAGATACGCAGTATTTT,CASSWSTDTQYF
NA,NA,TRBJ1-2,TRBV6-1,TGTGCCAGCAGTGATTTTCGGTCAGGGAGCAATGGCTACACCTTC,CASSDFRSGSNGYTF
NA,NA,TRBJ1-5,TRBV6-2/TRBV6-3,TGTGCCAGCAGTTACAGGGGAGGGAATCAGCCCCAGCATTTT,CASSYRGGNQPQHF
NA,NA,TRBJ1-2,TRBV5-1,TGCGCCAGCAGCTTGGACAGCAATGGCTACACCTTC,CASSLDSNGYTF
NA,TRBD2,TRBJ2-3,TRBV6-2/TRBV6-3,TGTGCCAGCAGTTACTCGATGGGACTAGCGGGCCGACACGCAGATACGCAGTATTTT,CASSYSMGLAGRHADTQYF
few,NA,TRBJ1-2,TRBV6-5,TGTGCCAGCAGTTACTCTGGCGGTAACTATGGCTACACCTTC,CASSYSGGNYGYTF
NA,TRBD1,TRBJ1-3,TRBV5-5,TGTGCCAGCAGCCTGGACAGGGCTGGAAACACCATATATTTT,CASSLDRAGNTIYF
NA,TRBD1,TRBJ1-4,TRBV28,TGTGCCAGCAGTGGCAGGGGGCGATCCGGAGAAAAACTGTTTTTT,CASSGRGRSGEKLFF
NA,TRBD1,TRBJ1-6,TRBV11-1,TGTGCCAGCAGCGCTGACAGGGATTCACCCCTCCACTTT,CASSADRDSPLHF
once,TRBD1,TRBJ2-5,TRBV18,TGTGCCAGCTCACCCCCTAGGACAGGGATGAAAGAGACCCAGTACTTC,CASSPPRTGMKETQYF
once,TRBD1,TRBJ1-1,TRBV10-3,TGTGCCACCGTGGGGGGCCCAGGGGGGACGAACACTGAAGCTTTCTTT,CATVGGPGGTNTEAFF
NA,NA,TRBJ1-3,TRBV18,TGTGCCAGCTCACCGGTCTTGGCATCCTCTGGAAACACCATATATTTT,CASSPVLASSGNTIYF
NA,TRBD1,TRBJ2-5,TRBV28,TGTGCCAGCAGTTTGGACAGGGCTCGAGAGACCCAGTACTTC,CASSLDRARETQYF
NA,NA,TRBJ1-1,TRBV30,TGTGCCTGGATAGTCAGGGGCGTAAACACTGAAGCTTTCTTT,CAWIVRGVNTEAFF
NA,NA,TRBJ2-3,TRBV29-1,TGCAGCGTTTCTCACCTGGGAGCTAATACGCAGTATTTT,CSVSHLGANTQYF
NA,NA,TRBJ2-7,TRBV19,TGTGCCAGTAGTTCGGGGGTCTACGAGCAGTACTTC,CASSSGVYEQYF
NA,NA,TRBJ1-1,TRBV9,TGTGCCAGCAGCGAATATTTAGGGGGAGCTGAAGCTTTCTTT,CASSEYLGGAEAFF
NA,NA,TRBJ1-5,TRBV30,TGTGCCTGGAGCGGGACCTACAATCAGCCCCAGCATTTT,CAWSGTYNQPQHF
NA,NA,TRBJ1-2,TRBV5-1,TGCGCCAGCAGCTTGGCGGGGGGGATAGGCTATGGCTACACCTTC,CASSLAGGIGYGYTF
NA,NA,TRBJ1-2,TRBV5-1,TGCGCCAGCAGCATGGGGCCAGATGGCTACACCTTC,CASSMGPDGYTF
NA,NA,TRBJ2-3,TRBV7-3,TGTGCCAGCAGCTTCCCGGGACTCGCCACAGATACGCAGTATTTT,CASSFPGLATDTQYF
NA,NA,TRBJ1-6,TRBV7-2,TGTGCCAGCAGCTTACGTGCCCAGGGGAATTCACCCCTCCACTTT,CASSLRAQGNSPLHF
few,TRBD1,TRBJ1-2,TRBV5-1,TGCGCCAGCAGCCCCCTACAGGGGGCCGGGGGCTACACCTTC,CASSPLQGAGGYTF
NA,TRBD2,TRBJ2-7,TRBV6-5,TGTGCCAGCAGTTACTCGTCGCCTAGCGGGGACTACGAGCAGTACTTC,CASSYSSPSGDYEQYF
NA,NA,TRBJ2-7,TRBV19,TGTGCCAGTAGCTCGGGACTGACTCTTGGAGAGCAGTACTTC,CASSSGLTLGEQYF
NA,NA,TRBJ2-7,TRBV21-1,TGTGCCAGCACCCTAGCGGGACTTCAAAGCTCCTACGAGCAGTACTTC,CASTLAGLQSSYEQYF
NA,TRBD1,TRBJ2-3,TRBV6-4,TGTGCCAGCAGCTATGGGACAGGGCGGGCAGATACGCAGTATTTT,CASSYGTGRADTQYF
NA,TRBD2,TRBJ2-7,TRBV4-1,TGCGCCAGCCGCAAGGCGGGAGCCTACGAGCAGTACTTC,CASRKAGAYEQYF
NA,NA,TRBJ2-2,TRBV6-4,TGTGCCAGCAGTGTGGAAAGGAACACCGGGGAGCTGTTTTTT,CASSVERNTGELFF